The rows below give T cell receptor beta chains drawn from one sample of a study of cytomegalovirus exposure and HLA in healthy donors. This table comes from immunoSEQ multiplex PCR, and its TCRdb copy is limited to in-frame clones, with some not included. In the table there are 100,000 or so clones, about four fifths of which are singletons. What was sequenced was PBMCs. Receptors were obtained from a man aged 25-40 years in good health and CMV-seronegative. CDR3s include the opening cysteine and the closing phenylalanine or tryptophan. Each record gives: D gene, J gene, clone size, V gene, CDR3 protein, CDR3 DNA. D genes are given only for firm matches. Some rows have no size entry. The others give once, few or many, or a class for an expanded clone.

d_gene: TRBD1; j_gene: TRBJ2-1; abundance: few; v_gene: TRBV25-1; CDR3aa: CASSLPGQVDEQFF; CDR3nt: TGTGCCAGCAGTTTACCTGGACAGGTCGATGAGCAGTTCTTC
d_gene: TRBD2; j_gene: TRBJ2-2; abundance: .; v_gene: TRBV4-1; CDR3aa: CASSQPGLYTGELFF; CDR3nt: TGCGCCAGCAGCCAACCGGGACTATACACCGGGGAGCTGTTTTTT
d_gene: .; j_gene: TRBJ1-1; abundance: .; v_gene: TRBV15; CDR3aa: CATSGALGAFF; CDR3nt: TGTGCCACCAGCGGGGCATTGGGGGCTTTCTTT
d_gene: .; j_gene: TRBJ1-5; abundance: .; v_gene: TRBV9; CDR3aa: CASSVGDGLGHNQPQHF; CDR3nt: TGTGCCAGCAGCGTAGGGGATGGGTTGGGGCACAATCAGCCCCAGCATTTT
d_gene: TRBD1; j_gene: TRBJ1-2; abundance: .; v_gene: TRBV7-9; CDR3aa: CAGETGVNYGYTF; CDR3nt: TGTGCCGGAGAAACAGGGGTGAACTATGGCTACACCTTC
d_gene: .; j_gene: TRBJ1-2; abundance: .; v_gene: TRBV5-4; CDR3aa: CASSLGDKYGYTF; CDR3nt: TGTGCCAGCAGCTTGGGGGACAAGTATGGCTACACCTTC
d_gene: .; j_gene: TRBJ1-1; abundance: .; v_gene: TRBV11-2; CDR3aa: CASSFDGRGTEAFF; CDR3nt: TGTGCCAGCAGCTTCGACGGGAGGGGCACTGAAGCTTTCTTT
d_gene: TRBD1; j_gene: TRBJ1-1; abundance: .; v_gene: TRBV27; CDR3aa: CASRWTGRMNTEAFF; CDR3nt: TGTGCCAGCAGGTGGACAGGGCGTATGAACACTGAAGCTTTCTTT
d_gene: .; j_gene: TRBJ1-1; abundance: .; v_gene: TRBV5-1; CDR3aa: CASSAELRTEAFF; CDR3nt: TGCGCCAGCAGCGCCGAGCTGAGGACTGAAGCTTTCTTT
d_gene: TRBD1; j_gene: TRBJ2-5; abundance: .; v_gene: TRBV10-3; CDR3aa: CAISEWDRPAETQYF; CDR3nt: TGTGCCATCAGTGAGTGGGACAGGCCTGCGGAGACCCAGTACTTC
d_gene: .; j_gene: TRBJ2-5; abundance: few; v_gene: TRBV2; CDR3aa: CASSVAEETQYF; CDR3nt: TGTGCCAGCAGTGTTGCGGAAGAGACCCAGTACTTC
d_gene: TRBD1; j_gene: TRBJ1-5; abundance: .; v_gene: TRBV6-5; CDR3aa: CASSHFGQGGNQPQHF; CDR3nt: TGTGCCAGCAGTCACTTCGGACAGGGAGGCAATCAGCCCCAGCATTTT
d_gene: .; j_gene: TRBJ2-1; abundance: once; v_gene: TRBV11-2; CDR3aa: CASSLAGYWYQQFF; CDR3nt: TGTGCCAGCAGCTTAGCGGGGTATTGGTATCAGCAGTTCTTC
d_gene: .; j_gene: TRBJ1-5; abundance: .; v_gene: TRBV2; CDR3aa: CASSEAGAPYSNQPQHF; CDR3nt: TGTGCCAGCAGTGAAGCGGGAGCCCCTTATAGCAATCAGCCCCAGCATTTT
d_gene: .; j_gene: TRBJ1-2; abundance: few; v_gene: TRBV7-9; CDR3aa: CASSRGSENYGYTF; CDR3nt: TGTGCCAGCAGCCGGGGGTCAGAAAACTATGGCTACACCTTC
d_gene: TRBD2; j_gene: TRBJ2-3; abundance: .; v_gene: TRBV9; CDR3aa: CASSVSGRGADTQYF; CDR3nt: TGTGCCAGCAGCGTTAGCGGGAGAGGCGCAGATACGCAGTATTTT
d_gene: .; j_gene: TRBJ1-5; abundance: .; v_gene: TRBV18; CDR3aa: CASSPGGSSQPQHF; CDR3nt: TGTGCCAGCTCACCGGGAGGGTCCAGTCAGCCCCAGCATTTT
d_gene: .; j_gene: TRBJ2-7; abundance: .; v_gene: TRBV6-5; CDR3aa: CASSYREITYEQYF; CDR3nt: TGTGCCAGCAGTTACCGGGAAATAACCTACGAGCAGTACTTC
d_gene: TRBD1; j_gene: TRBJ1-2; abundance: .; v_gene: TRBV5-5; CDR3aa: CASSFTPYSGQEDYTF; CDR3nt: TGTGCCAGCAGCTTTACCCCATACTCCGGACAGGAGGACTACACCTTC
d_gene: TRBD1; j_gene: TRBJ1-4; abundance: .; v_gene: TRBV5-1; CDR3aa: CASSLEGTGVEKLFF; CDR3nt: TGCGCCAGCAGCTTGGAAGGGACAGGGGTCGAAAAACTGTTTTTT
d_gene: TRBD1; j_gene: TRBJ1-3; abundance: .; v_gene: TRBV4-1; CDR3aa: CASSHPPAGTGPTSGNTIYF; CDR3nt: TGCGCCAGCAGCCATCCACCCGCCGGGACAGGGCCAACCTCTGGAAACACCATATATTTT
d_gene: .; j_gene: TRBJ1-1; abundance: .; v_gene: TRBV7-2; CDR3aa: CASSRQTGMNTEAFF; CDR3nt: TGTGCCAGCAGCCGACAGACAGGCATGAACACTGAAGCTTTCTTT
d_gene: .; j_gene: TRBJ2-1; abundance: few; v_gene: TRBV29-1; CDR3aa: CSVEVFGQGGRNNEQFF; CDR3nt: TGCAGCGTTGAAGTCTTCGGCCAGGGAGGTCGGAACAATGAGCAGTTCTTC
d_gene: .; j_gene: TRBJ1-4; abundance: .; v_gene: TRBV7-2; CDR3aa: CASSFAGTTSGGLFF; CDR3nt: TGTGCCAGCAGCTTTGCTGGGACAACTAGTGGCGGACTGTTTTTT
d_gene: .; j_gene: TRBJ2-1; abundance: .; v_gene: TRBV5-4; CDR3aa: CASSLVGRGTDNEQFF; CDR3nt: TGTGCCAGCAGCTTGGTCGGTAGAGGTACTGACAATGAGCAGTTCTTC
d_gene: TRBD1; j_gene: TRBJ1-5; abundance: .; v_gene: TRBV6-5; CDR3aa: CASRAQGAGNQPQHF; CDR3nt: TGTGCCAGCAGAGCACAGGGGGCTGGCAATCAGCCCCAGCATTTT
d_gene: TRBD1; j_gene: TRBJ2-7; abundance: few; v_gene: TRBV4-2; CDR3aa: CASSQEFGDRAYEQYF; CDR3nt: TGTGCCAGCAGCCAAGAGTTTGGGGACAGAGCCTACGAGCAGTACTTC
d_gene: TRBD1; j_gene: TRBJ1-1; abundance: .; v_gene: TRBV10-1; CDR3aa: CASSTGQAPLNTEAFF; CDR3nt: TGCGCCAGCAGCACGGGACAGGCGCCCCTGAACACTGAAGCTTTCTTT
d_gene: .; j_gene: TRBJ2-7; abundance: .; v_gene: TRBV7-2; CDR3aa: CASSLLARSEQYF; CDR3nt: TGTGCCAGCAGCTTATTAGCACGTAGCGAGCAGTACTTC
d_gene: .; j_gene: TRBJ2-5; abundance: .; v_gene: TRBV10-3; CDR3aa: CAISAATGRQETQYF; CDR3nt: TGTGCCATTTCAGCCGCGACAGGGAGGCAAGAGACCCAGTACTTC
d_gene: TRBD1; j_gene: TRBJ1-3; abundance: .; v_gene: TRBV18; CDR3aa: CASSFDRGSGNTIYF; CDR3nt: TGTGCCAGCTCATTCGACAGGGGCTCTGGAAACACCATATATTTT
d_gene: TRBD1; j_gene: TRBJ1-1; abundance: once; v_gene: TRBV6-4; CDR3aa: CASSSSGTGEGTEAFF; CDR3nt: TGTGCCAGCAGTAGCTCCGGGACAGGGGAAGGCACTGAAGCTTTCTTT
d_gene: TRBD1; j_gene: TRBJ2-2; abundance: .; v_gene: TRBV5-1; CDR3aa: CASSTGQGKIGELFF; CDR3nt: TGCGCCAGCAGCACGGGACAGGGGAAGATCGGGGAGCTGTTTTTT
d_gene: .; j_gene: TRBJ2-6; abundance: .; v_gene: TRBV6-6; CDR3aa: CASSATGANVLTF; CDR3nt: TGTGCCAGCAGTGCTACTGGGGCCAACGTCCTGACTTTC
d_gene: .; j_gene: TRBJ1-4; abundance: .; v_gene: TRBV5-1; CDR3aa: CASSEQGNEKLFF; CDR3nt: TGCGCCAGCAGCGAACAGGGTAATGAAAAACTGTTTTTT
d_gene: .; j_gene: TRBJ2-1; abundance: .; v_gene: TRBV9; CDR3aa: CASSRDIYNNEQFF; CDR3nt: TGTGCCAGCAGCCGGGATATTTATAACAATGAGCAGTTCTTC
d_gene: TRBD2; j_gene: TRBJ2-1; abundance: .; v_gene: TRBV29-1; CDR3aa: CSPVWTSGYNEQFF; CDR3nt: TGCAGCCCAGTTTGGACTAGCGGTTACAATGAGCAGTTCTTC
d_gene: TRBD2; j_gene: TRBJ2-7; abundance: .; v_gene: TRBV28; CDR3aa: CASSLVLAGGLPYEQYF; CDR3nt: TGTGCCAGCAGTTTGGTACTAGCGGGGGGACTCCCTTACGAGCAGTACTTC
d_gene: .; j_gene: TRBJ2-7; abundance: .; v_gene: TRBV12-5; CDR3aa: CASGLTGGGSRDSYEQYF; CDR3nt: TGTGCTAGTGGTTTAACTGGGGGCGGTAGCAGAGACTCCTACGAGCAGTACTTC
d_gene: .; j_gene: TRBJ1-2; abundance: .; v_gene: TRBV30; CDR3aa: CARKTGNYGYTF; CDR3nt: TGTGCCCGTAAGACGGGTAACTATGGCTACACCTTC
d_gene: .; j_gene: TRBJ2-7; abundance: .; v_gene: TRBV6-1; CDR3aa: CASSEPYEQYF; CDR3nt: TGTGCCAGCAGTGAACCGTACGAGCAGTACTTC
d_gene: TRBD1; j_gene: TRBJ1-1; abundance: .; v_gene: TRBV5-1; CDR3aa: CASSLGPTGADTEAFF; CDR3nt: TGCGCCAGCAGCTTGGGTCCGACAGGGGCGGACACTGAAGCTTTCTTT
d_gene: .; j_gene: TRBJ2-7; abundance: .; v_gene: TRBV25-1; CDR3aa: CASSEKGDEQYF; CDR3nt: TGTGCCAGCAGTGAGAAAGGGGACGAGCAGTACTTC
d_gene: .; j_gene: TRBJ2-3; abundance: .; v_gene: TRBV7-9; CDR3aa: CASSFGQPTDTQYF; CDR3nt: TGTGCCAGCAGCTTTGGACAGCCCACAGATACGCAGTATTTT
d_gene: .; j_gene: TRBJ2-7; abundance: .; v_gene: TRBV10-2; CDR3aa: CASSEGTPYWEQYF; CDR3nt: TGCGCCAGCAGTGAAGGGACTCCCTACTGGGAGCAGTACTTC
d_gene: .; j_gene: TRBJ1-1; abundance: .; v_gene: TRBV20-1; CDR3aa: CSARKTAEAFF; CDR3nt: TGCAGTGCTCGTAAGACAGCTGAAGCTTTCTTT
d_gene: TRBD2; j_gene: TRBJ2-7; abundance: .; v_gene: TRBV10-2; CDR3aa: CASSELLAGVAEQYF; CDR3nt: TGCGCCAGCAGTGAGTTACTAGCGGGAGTCGCCGAGCAGTACTTC
d_gene: .; j_gene: TRBJ1-4; abundance: .; v_gene: TRBV7-9; CDR3aa: CSSSFTQNEKLFF; CDR3nt: TGTTCCAGCAGCTTCACACAAAATGAAAAACTGTTTTTT
d_gene: TRBD2; j_gene: TRBJ2-2; abundance: .; v_gene: TRBV5-1; CDR3aa: CASSLIGLAGDTGELFF; CDR3nt: TGCGCCAGCAGCCTGATAGGACTAGCGGGCGACACCGGGGAGCTGTTTTTT
d_gene: .; j_gene: TRBJ2-1; abundance: .; v_gene: TRBV9; CDR3aa: CASSVGGPPYNEQFF; CDR3nt: TGTGCCAGCAGCGTAGGCGGCCCCCCCTACAATGAGCAGTTCTTC
d_gene: TRBD2; j_gene: TRBJ2-7; abundance: .; v_gene: TRBV18; CDR3aa: CASSLSTSRHEQYF; CDR3nt: TGTGCCAGCTCACTATCGACTAGCCGGCACGAGCAGTACTTC
d_gene: TRBD1; j_gene: TRBJ1-1; abundance: .; v_gene: TRBV10-3; CDR3aa: CAAKGQGEAAFF; CDR3nt: TGTGCCGCAAAGGGACAGGGGGAAGCGGCTTTCTTT
d_gene: .; j_gene: TRBJ2-1; abundance: .; v_gene: TRBV2; CDR3aa: CASSQAISYNEQFF; CDR3nt: TGTGCCAGCAGCCAGGCAATCTCCTACAATGAGCAGTTCTTC
d_gene: TRBD1; j_gene: TRBJ2-5; abundance: .; v_gene: TRBV7-8; CDR3aa: CASIPNRDRGQTQYF; CDR3nt: TGTGCCAGCATCCCAAACCGGGACAGGGGTCAGACCCAGTACTTC